This T cell receptor (beta chain) was obtained from a study of response to subunit inactivated influenza vaccine. Study-wide results and limits: New T cells are recruited in small numbers by each seasonal influenza vaccination, according to the authors' suggestion.

This clonotype was detected many times. Its antigen is currently unknown. The ends were cut back, 0 bases at V and 3 bases at J, with 12 bases in the middle. The CDR3 consists of 15 residues. TCRdb reprocessed the RT-PCR reads with MiXCR, giving one entry per CDR3 protein. The sample consists of about 650,000 distinct CDR3 sequences, more than 15% of them appearing once. This specimen consisted of PBMCs from blood, obtained about 12 days after vaccination. V and J are TRBV12-3 or TRBV12-4 and TRBJ2-7, with D unresolved. The source is a man aged 45-65 years who received an inactivated influenza vaccine. The CDR3 region has the DNA TGTGCCAGCAGTTTAGCGAGACACGGCGGCTACGAGCAGTACTTC. This sequence encodes CASSLARHGGYEQYF.